The present T cell receptor beta chain was sequenced within a study of CD8+CD57+ T cells in acquired aplastic anemia listed by TCRdb under 2018. At the level of the whole study: A mean of approximately 3 ug of DNA, ranging from roughly 0.2 to 30 ug, was extracted from sorted CD4+ and CD8+ cells. Findings and caveats that apply to the study as a whole: Patients and healthy controls showed no significant difference in CD8+ Simpson's diversity (P=0.060). Approximately 31 CD8+ CDR3 sequences were found in both patients and controls but appeared to be highly expressed in patients and within the immunodominant clones of the patients.

In this study, sorted CD4+ and CD8+ T cells from the blood of healthy subjects and of severe aplastic anemia patients had their TCR repertoires deep-sequenced. Ficoll-Paque density gradient centrifugation was used to isolate peripheral blood mononuclear cells. Before DNA extraction, CD4+ and CD8+ T cells were sorted with FACS or magnetic beads. According to the germline V gene (reference sequence), CDR1 reads LNHDA and CDR2 reads SQIVND. V is reduced by 7 bases and J by 4 bases, leaving a spacing of 10 bases between them. From the cysteine up to the phenylalanine, the CDR3 has a length of 13 residues. Only the CDR3 part of the read is kept: 39 bases, read in frame from the first base. Many counts were recorded for this clonotype. Its specific antigen is unknown. No base-level quality is on record; no much larger clone is a single base apart. Genomic DNA was used as template for profiling of TCR beta VDJ combinations and CDR3 sequences. An Illumina HiSeq 2000 was used for TCR repertoire sequencing. Per the authors' processing: Repertoire assessment relied on Simpson's diversity index, CDR3 size and DJ length profiles, and TRBV/TRBJ rearrangement plots. The most abundant DNA sequence in the deep sequencing data was taken as the immunodominant clone. CDR3 amino acid sequences were screened for sharing across subjects and were compared with published repertoires and the VDJdb database. Starting from the raw public reads, TCRdb applied fastp trimming at Q25, assembled clones with MiXCR and retained in-frame beta chains. When rows share a CDR3 protein, they turn into one entry using the most common DNA and genes. The V and J calls come from TCRdb's annotation, not from the publication. A total of hundreds of thousands of distinct CDR3 sequences appear in this sample, 45% to 70% of them only once. The ten largest clones capture around 7.6% of the sample.

This clonotype originated in a human donor with severe aplastic anemia or a healthy control (not recorded which). The V and J segments used are TRBV19 and TRBJ2-2; the D gene is not confidently resolved. The sample comprised sorted CD4+, CD8+, or CD8+CD57+ T cells (not recorded which) from PBMCs. The CDR3 here reads CASIPGGTGELFF. The DNA sequence reads TGTGCCAGTATCCCGGGTGGCACCGGGGAGCTGTTTTTT. This CDR3, with the reference TRBV19 and TRBJ2-2 proteins standing in past its ends, gives the full variable domain DGGITQSPKYLFRKEGQNVTLSCEQNLNHDAMYWYRQDPGQGLRLIYYSQIVNDFQKGDIAEGYSVSREKKESFPLTVTSAQKNPTAFYLCASIPGGTGELFFGEGSRLTVL.